The entry below gives a single T cell receptor (beta chain) sequence along with its context. Its antigen is unidentified. This record comes from a study of PD-1 blockade in classical Hodgkin lymphoma. The study's findings and limits: As was reported, newly diagnosed patients showed lower baseline TCR diversity than healthy donors did. CD4+ TCR diversity, unlike CD8+, rose significantly by C4D1.

Relapse after autologous stem cell transplantation occurred in every patient, and brentuximab vedotin exposure varied. Isolation of CD4+ T cells from thawed PBMCs was performed by magnetic negative selection. The CDR3 spans 17 residues. Looked up from germline, CDR1 is PRHDT and CDR2 is FYEKMQ (reference sequence). The ends lost 0 bases at V and 4 bases at J; junction bases unmatched: 7. Profiling relied on immunoSEQ multiplex PCR, and the TCRdb table lists in-frame clones only, not all of them. The sample gives about 27,000 clones, roughly 80% of which show up once; around 2.4% is in the top ten. J is TRBJ2-5 and V is TRBV13, with 11 bases matching TRBD2. The sample in question was CD4+ T cells from blood, obtained at baseline. The sequence came from a human donor with classical Hodgkin lymphoma. This CDR3 reads CASSLGVAGGQRETQYF. CDR3 nucleotides: TGTGCCAGCAGCTTAGGTGTAGCGGGGGGGCAACGAGAGACCCAGTACTTC.